The sequence of this T cell receptor beta chain was determined in a study of STAT3 mutations in large granular lymphocyte leukemia. Study observations and caveats: In some patients, a small highly pathogenic clone possibly went undetected. Differing intervals and regimens complicate linking therapy response to clone burden. In T-cell large granular lymphocyte leukemia, about half of patients showed multiple immunodominant subclonotypes.

Concerning this clone: Its antigen is unidentified.

TCRdb keeps only in-frame clones here, not all; method: immunoSEQ multiplex PCR. The data contain some 10,000 clones, roughly 91% of them singletons. CDR3 length: 12 residues. Trimming removed 6 bases at V and 5 bases at J, with 13 bases between. CDR1 and CDR2 from the germline V gene are SQVTM and ANQGSEA. This sequence originates from a man aged 55 to 69 with T-cell large granular lymphocyte leukemia. Some clones in this sample may be carry-over from other donors' samples. V and J are TRBV29-1 and TRBJ2-5, with D perhaps matching TRBD1 (5 bases). Source material: peripheral blood mononuclear cells. The CDR3 DNA reads TGCAGCGTGGCCCCGGACATGGAGACCCAGTACTTC. Amino acids: CSVAPDMETQYF. The full variable domain, completed using reference TRBV29-1 and TRBJ2-5, is SAVISQKPSRDICQRGTSLTIQCQVDSQVTMMFWYRQQPGQSLTLIATANQGSEATYESGFVIDKFPISRPNLTFSTLTVSNMSPEDSSIYLCSVAPDMETQYFGPGTRLLVL.